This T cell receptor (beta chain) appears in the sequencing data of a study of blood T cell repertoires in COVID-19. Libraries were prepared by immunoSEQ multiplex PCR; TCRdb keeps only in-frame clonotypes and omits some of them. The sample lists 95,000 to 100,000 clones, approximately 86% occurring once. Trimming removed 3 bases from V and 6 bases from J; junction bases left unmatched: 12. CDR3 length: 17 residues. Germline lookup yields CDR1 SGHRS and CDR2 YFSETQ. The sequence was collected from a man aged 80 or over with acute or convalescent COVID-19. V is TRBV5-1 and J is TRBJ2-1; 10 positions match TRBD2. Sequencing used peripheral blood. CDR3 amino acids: CASSSGTSVSLGNEQFF. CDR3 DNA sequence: TGCGCCAGCAGCTCCGGGACTAGCGTATCCCTGGGCAATGAGCAGTTCTTC.